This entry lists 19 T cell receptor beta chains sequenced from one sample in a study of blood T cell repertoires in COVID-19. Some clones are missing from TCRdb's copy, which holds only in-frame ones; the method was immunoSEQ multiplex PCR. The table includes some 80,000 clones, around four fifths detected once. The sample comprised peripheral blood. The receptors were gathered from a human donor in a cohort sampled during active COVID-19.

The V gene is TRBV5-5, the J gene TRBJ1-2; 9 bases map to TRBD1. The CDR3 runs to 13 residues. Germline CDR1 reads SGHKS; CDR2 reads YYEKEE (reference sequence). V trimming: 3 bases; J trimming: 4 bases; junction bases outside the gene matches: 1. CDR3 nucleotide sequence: TGTGCCAGCAGCTCGGGACAGGGCTATGGCTACACCTTC. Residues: CASSSGQGYGYTF.

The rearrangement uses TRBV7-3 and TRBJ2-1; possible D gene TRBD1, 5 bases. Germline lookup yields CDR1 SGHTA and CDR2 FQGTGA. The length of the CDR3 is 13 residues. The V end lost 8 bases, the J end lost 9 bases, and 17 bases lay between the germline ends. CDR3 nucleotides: TGTGCCAGCGGGCAGGGCCCCGACCGTGAGCAGTTCTTC. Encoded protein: CASGQGPDREQFF.

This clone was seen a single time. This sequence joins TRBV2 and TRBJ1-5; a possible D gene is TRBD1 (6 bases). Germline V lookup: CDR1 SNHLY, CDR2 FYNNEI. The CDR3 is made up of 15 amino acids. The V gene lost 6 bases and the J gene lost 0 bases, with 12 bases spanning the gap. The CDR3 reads CASRAQGPSNQPQHF. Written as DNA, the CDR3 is TGTGCCAGCAGGGCGCAGGGGCCTAGCAATCAGCCCCAGCATTTT.

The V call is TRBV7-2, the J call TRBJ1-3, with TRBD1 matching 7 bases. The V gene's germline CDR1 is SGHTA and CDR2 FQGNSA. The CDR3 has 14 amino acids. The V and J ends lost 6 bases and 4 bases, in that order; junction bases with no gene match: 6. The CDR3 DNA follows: TGTGCCAGCAGTCCGGACAGGAGAGGAAACACCATATATTTT. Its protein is CASSPDRRGNTIYF.

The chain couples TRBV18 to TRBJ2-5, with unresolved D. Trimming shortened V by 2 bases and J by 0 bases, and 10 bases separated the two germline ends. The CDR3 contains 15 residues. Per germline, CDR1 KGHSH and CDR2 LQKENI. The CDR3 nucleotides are TGTGCCAGCTCACCATTGGCGGCGGACCAAGAGACCCAGTACTTC. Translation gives CASSPLAADQETQYF.

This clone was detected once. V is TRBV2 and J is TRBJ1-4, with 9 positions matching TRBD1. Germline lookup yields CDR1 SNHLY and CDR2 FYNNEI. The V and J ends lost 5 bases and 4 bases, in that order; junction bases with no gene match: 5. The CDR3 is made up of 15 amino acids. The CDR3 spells CASSPGTGYNEKLFF. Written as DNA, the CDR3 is TGTGCCAGCAGTCCCGGGACAGGGTATAATGAAAAACTGTTTTTT.

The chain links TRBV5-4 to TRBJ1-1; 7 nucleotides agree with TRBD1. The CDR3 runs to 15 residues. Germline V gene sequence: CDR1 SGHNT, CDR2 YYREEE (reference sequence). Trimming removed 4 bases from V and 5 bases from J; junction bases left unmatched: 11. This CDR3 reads CASSPLAGGYTEAFF. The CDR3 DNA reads TGTGCCAGCAGCCCCTTGGCAGGGGGGTATACTGAAGCTTTCTTT.

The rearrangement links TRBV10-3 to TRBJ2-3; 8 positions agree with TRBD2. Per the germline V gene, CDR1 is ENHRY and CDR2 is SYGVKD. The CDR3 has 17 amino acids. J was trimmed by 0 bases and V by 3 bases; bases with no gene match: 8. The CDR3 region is CAISDVRTSLSTDTQYF. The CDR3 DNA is TGTGCCATCAGTGACGTTCGGACTAGCCTAAGCACAGATACGCAGTATTTT.

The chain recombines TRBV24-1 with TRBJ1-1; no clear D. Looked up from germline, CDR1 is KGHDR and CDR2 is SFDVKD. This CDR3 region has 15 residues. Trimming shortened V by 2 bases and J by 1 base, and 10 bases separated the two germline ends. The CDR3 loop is CATSDSRFGNTEAFF. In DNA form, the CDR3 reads TGTGCCACCAGTGATTCAAGATTCGGGAACACTGAAGCTTTCTTT.

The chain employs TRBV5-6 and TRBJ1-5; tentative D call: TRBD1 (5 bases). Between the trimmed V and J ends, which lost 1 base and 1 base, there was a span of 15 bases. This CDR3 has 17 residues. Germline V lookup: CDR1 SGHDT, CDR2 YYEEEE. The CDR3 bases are TGTGCCAGCAGCTTGTCGACAGTGACTTTAAGCAATCAGCCCCAGCATTTT. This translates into CASSLSTVTLSNQPQHF.

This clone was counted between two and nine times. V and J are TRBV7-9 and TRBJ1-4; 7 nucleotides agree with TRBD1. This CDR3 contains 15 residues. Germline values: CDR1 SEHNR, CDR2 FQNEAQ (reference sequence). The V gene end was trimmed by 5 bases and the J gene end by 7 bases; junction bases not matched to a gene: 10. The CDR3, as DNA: TGTGCCAGCAGCCTCACCGGGCAGGGGGGTGAAAAACTGTTTTTT. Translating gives CASSLTGQGGEKLFF.

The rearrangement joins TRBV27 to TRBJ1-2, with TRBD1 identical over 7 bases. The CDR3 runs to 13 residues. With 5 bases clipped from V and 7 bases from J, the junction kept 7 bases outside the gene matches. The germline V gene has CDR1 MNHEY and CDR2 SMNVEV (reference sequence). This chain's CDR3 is CASSQTGTLGYTF. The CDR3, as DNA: TGTGCCAGCAGTCAGACAGGGACCCTTGGCTACACCTTC.

CDR3 DNA sequence: TGTGCCAGCTCACCACGTACGACGGGGGCAGATACGCAGTATTTT. Amino acids: CASSPRTTGADTQYF. This rearrangement joins TRBV18 to TRBJ2-3, with D tentatively TRBD2 (6 bases). From germline, CDR1 is KGHSH and CDR2 LQKENI. The V and J ends lost 1 base and 4 bases respectively, with 12 bases between them. This CDR3 spans 15 amino acids.

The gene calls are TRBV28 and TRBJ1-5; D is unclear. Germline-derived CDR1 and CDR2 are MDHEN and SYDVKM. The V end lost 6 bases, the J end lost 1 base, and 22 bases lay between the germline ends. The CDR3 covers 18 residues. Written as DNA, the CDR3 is TGTGCCAGCAGCACCACCGTCGTCCTATACGCGAGCAATCAGCCCCAGCATTTT. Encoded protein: CASSTTVVLYASNQPQHF.

CDR3: CASSHPTGGLSSPLHF. CDR3 coding DNA: TGTGCCAGTAGTCACCCAACAGGGGGCCTCAGTTCACCCCTCCACTTT. The chain uses TRBV19 and TRBJ1-6; the match to TRBD1 covers 9 bases. Trimming took 5 bases from V and 9 from J; bases not matched to a gene: 11. CDR3 length: 16 residues. CDR1 is LNHDA and CDR2 is SQIVND in the germline V gene (reference sequence). Drawing the rest from reference TRBV19 and TRBJ1-6, the complete variable domain is DGGITQSPKYLFRKEGQNVTLSCEQNLNHDAMYWYRQDPGQGLRLIYYSQIVNDFQKGDIAEGYSVSREKKESFPLTVTSAQKNPTAFYLCASSHPTGGLSSPLHFGNGTRLTVT.

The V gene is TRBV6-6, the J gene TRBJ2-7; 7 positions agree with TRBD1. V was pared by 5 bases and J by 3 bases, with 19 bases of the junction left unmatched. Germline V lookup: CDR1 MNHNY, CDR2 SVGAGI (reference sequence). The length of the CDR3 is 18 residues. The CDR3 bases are TGTGCCAGCAGTCCCCCACCAGGGGGTCAACTACTTTACTACGAGCAGTACTTC. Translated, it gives CASSPPPGGQLLYYEQYF.

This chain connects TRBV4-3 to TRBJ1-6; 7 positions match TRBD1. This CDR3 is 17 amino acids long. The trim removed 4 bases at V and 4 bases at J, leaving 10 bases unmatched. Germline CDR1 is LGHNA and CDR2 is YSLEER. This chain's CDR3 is CASSRQSRQGYNSPLHF. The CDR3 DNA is TGCGCCAGCAGCCGTCAATCAAGACAGGGATATAATTCACCCCTCCACTTT.

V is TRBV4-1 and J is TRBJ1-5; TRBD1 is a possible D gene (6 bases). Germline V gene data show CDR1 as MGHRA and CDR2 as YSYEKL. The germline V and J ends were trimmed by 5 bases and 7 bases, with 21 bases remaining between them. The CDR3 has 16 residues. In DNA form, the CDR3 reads TGCGCCAGCAGCGCCCGAGGGGGAGAGGGTGGGCAGCCCCAGCATTTT. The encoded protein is CASSARGGEGGQPQHF.

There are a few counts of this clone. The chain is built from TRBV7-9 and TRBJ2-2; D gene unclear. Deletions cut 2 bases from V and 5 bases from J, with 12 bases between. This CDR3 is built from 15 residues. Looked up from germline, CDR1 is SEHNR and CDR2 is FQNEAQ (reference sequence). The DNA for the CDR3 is TGTGCCAGCAGCTTAAATTCAGGTGGAACCGGGGAGCTGTTTTTT. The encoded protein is CASSLNSGGTGELFF.